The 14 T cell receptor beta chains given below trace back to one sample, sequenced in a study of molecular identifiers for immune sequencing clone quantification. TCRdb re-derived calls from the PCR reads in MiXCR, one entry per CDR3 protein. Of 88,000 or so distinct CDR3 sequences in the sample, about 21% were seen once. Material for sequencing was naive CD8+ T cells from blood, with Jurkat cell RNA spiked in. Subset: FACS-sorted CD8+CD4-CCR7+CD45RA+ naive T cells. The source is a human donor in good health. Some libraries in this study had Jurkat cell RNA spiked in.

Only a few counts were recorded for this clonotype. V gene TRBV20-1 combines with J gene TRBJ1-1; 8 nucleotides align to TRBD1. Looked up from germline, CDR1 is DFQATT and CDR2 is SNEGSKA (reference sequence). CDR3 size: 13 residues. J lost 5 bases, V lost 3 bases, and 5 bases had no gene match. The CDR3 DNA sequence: TGCAGTGCTAGGACAGGGGTTTCTACTGAAGCTTTCTTT. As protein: CSARTGVSTEAFF.

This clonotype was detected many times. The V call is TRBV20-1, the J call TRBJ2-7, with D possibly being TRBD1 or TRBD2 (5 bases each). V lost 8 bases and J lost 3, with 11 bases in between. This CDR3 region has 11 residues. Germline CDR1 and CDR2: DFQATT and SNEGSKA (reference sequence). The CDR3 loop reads CSTRGDYEQYF. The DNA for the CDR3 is TGCAGTACCCGAGGGGACTACGAGCAGTACTTC.

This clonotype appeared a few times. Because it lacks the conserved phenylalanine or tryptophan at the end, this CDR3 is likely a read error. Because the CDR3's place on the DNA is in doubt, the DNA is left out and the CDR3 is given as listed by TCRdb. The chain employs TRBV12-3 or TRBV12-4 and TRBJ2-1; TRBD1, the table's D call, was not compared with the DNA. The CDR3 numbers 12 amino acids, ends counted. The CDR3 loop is CASSLLGAPAIS.

The chain's CDR3 is CASSVGTSEEFF. The CDR3 DNA reads TGTGCCAGCAGCGTAGGGACTAGCGAGGAGTTCTTC. This chain connects TRBV9 to TRBJ2-1; 9 bases fit TRBD2. Trimming took 0 bases from V and 14 from J; bases not matched to a gene: 3. Germline CDR1 and CDR2: SGDLS and YYNGEE. There are 12 residues in the CDR3.

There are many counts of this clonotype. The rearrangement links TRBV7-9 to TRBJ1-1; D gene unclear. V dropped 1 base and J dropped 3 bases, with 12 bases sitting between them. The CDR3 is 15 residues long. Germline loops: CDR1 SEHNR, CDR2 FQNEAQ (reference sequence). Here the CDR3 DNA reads TGTGCCAGCAGCTTAGGTCCGGATTGGGACACTGAAGCTTTCTTT. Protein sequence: CASSLGPDWDTEAFF.

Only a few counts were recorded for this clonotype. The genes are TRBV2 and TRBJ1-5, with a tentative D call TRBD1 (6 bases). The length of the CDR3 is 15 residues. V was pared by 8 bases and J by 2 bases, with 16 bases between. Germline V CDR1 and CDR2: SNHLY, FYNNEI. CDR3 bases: TGTGCCAGCTACCCGGGACAAATCGGCAATCAGCCCCAGCATTTT. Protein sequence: CASYPGQIGNQPQHF.

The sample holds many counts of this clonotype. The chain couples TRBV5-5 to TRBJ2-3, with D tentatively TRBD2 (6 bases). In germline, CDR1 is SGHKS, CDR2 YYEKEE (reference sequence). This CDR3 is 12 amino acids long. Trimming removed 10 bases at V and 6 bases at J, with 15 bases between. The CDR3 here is CASTLEGDTQYF. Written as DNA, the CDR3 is TGTGCCTCCACACTGGAGGGGGATACGCAGTATTTT.

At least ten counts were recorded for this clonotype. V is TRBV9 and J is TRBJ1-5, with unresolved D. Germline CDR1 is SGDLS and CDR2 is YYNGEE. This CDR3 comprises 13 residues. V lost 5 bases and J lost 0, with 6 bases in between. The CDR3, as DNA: TGTGCCAGCAGTGTGAATAGCAATCAGCCCCAGCATTTT. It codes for CASSVNSNQPQHF.

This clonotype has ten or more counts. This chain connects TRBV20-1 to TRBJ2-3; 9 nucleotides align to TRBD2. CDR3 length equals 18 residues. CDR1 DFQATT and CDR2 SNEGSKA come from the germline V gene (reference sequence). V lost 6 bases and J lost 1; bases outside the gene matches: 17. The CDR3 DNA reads TGCAGTGCAGCTTCCCTGACTAGCGGAGAAGGGGGCACAGATACGCAGTATTTT. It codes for CSAASLTSGEGGTDTQYF.

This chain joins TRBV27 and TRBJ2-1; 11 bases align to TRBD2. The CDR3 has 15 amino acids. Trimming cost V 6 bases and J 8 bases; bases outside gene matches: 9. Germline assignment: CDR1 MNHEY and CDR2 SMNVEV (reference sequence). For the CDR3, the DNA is TGTGCCAGCAGCCTTAGCGGGAGGGCCGCAGATGAGCAGTTCTTC. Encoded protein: CASSLSGRAADEQFF.

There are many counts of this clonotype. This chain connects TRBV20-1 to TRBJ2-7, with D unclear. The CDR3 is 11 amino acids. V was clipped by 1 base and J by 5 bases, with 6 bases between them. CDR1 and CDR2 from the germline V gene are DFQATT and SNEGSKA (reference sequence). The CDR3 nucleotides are TGCAGTGCTAGAGCTAGTAACGAGCAGTACTTC. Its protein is CSARASNEQYF.

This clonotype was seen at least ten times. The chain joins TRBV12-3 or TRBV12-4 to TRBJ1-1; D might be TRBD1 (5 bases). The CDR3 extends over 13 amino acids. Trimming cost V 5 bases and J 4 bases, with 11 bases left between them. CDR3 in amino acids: CASSPDTGTEAFF. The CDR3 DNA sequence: TGTGCCAGCAGTCCGGACACAGGCACTGAAGCTTTCTTT.

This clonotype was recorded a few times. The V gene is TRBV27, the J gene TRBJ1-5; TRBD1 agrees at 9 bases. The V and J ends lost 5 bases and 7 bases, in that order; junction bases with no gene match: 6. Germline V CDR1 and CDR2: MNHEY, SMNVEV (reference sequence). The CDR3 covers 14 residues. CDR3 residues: CASSPDRGNQPQHF. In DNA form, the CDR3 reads TGTGCCAGCAGTCCGGACAGGGGTAACCAGCCCCAGCATTTT.

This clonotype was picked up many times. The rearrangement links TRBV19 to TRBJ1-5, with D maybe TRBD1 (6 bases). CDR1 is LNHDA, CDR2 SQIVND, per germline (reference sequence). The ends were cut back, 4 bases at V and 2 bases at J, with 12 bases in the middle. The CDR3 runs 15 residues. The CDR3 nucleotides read TGTGCCAGTAGTAACGACAGGAGTGGCAATCAGCCCCAGCATTTT. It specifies CASSNDRSGNQPQHF.